Below are 10 T cell receptor beta chains sequenced from a single sample in a study of patients and donors after allogeneic stem cell transplantation. MiXCR was run by TCRdb on the RT-PCR reads, yielding one entry per CDR3 protein. Among 190,000 or so distinct CDR3 sequences, around two fifths were seen once, and the ten largest hold 11%. Sequencing input: blood, either unsorted or a sorted T cell fraction (not recorded which). The receptors were gathered from a human donor who was either an allogeneic HSCT recipient or a stem cell or donor lymphocyte infusion donor (not recorded which). It is not recorded whose cells these are; they may come from a transplant donor.

This clonotype was observed a handful of times. The chain is built from TRBV6-5 and TRBJ1-2; TRBD1 matches 12 bases. Germline CDR1 is MNHEY and CDR2 is SVGAGI. V gave up 6 bases and J gave up 8 bases; unmatched junction bases: 16. The length of the CDR3 is 17 residues. The CDR3 DNA sequence: TGTGCCAGCAGGTCCCTTCCCTCGGGACAGGGGGCGGAGGGCTACACCTTC. It is translated as CASRSLPSGQGAEGYTF.

V is TRBV28 and J is TRBJ1-5; D possibly corresponds to TRBD1 (6 bases). The length of the CDR3 is 17 residues. The V end lost 7 bases, the J end lost 1 base, and 20 bases lay between the germline ends. Looked up from germline, CDR1 is MDHEN and CDR2 is SYDVKM. This CDR3 reads CASTVLEEQGSNQPQHF. The CDR3, as DNA: TGTGCCAGCACGGTTCTCGAAGAGCAGGGGAGCAATCAGCCCCAGCATTTT.

This clonotype was picked up a small number of times. This chain uses TRBV29-1 with TRBJ2-5; 8 bases fit TRBD1. The J segment lost 4 bases and the V segment lost 0 bases, leaving 10 bases of the junction unmatched. This CDR3 has 16 amino acids. The germline CDR1 and CDR2 sequences are SQVTM and ANQGSEA. The CDR3 protein is CSVEEQTGVPGETQYF. CDR3 DNA sequence: TGCAGCGTTGAAGAGCAGACAGGGGTTCCAGGAGAGACCCAGTACTTC.

The chain is built from TRBV12-3 or TRBV12-4 and TRBJ1-1; D ambiguous. The CDR3 has 14 residues. V was shortened by 3 bases and J by 5 bases, with 13 bases between the two germline ends. The DNA for the CDR3 is TGTGCCAGCAGTTTTTCTAACGGGGATACTGAAGCTTTCTTT. It codes for CASSFSNGDTEAFF.

The genes are TRBV5-1 and TRBJ2-7; 11 nucleotides align to TRBD1. Per the germline V gene, CDR1 is SGHRS and CDR2 is YFSETQ. J was trimmed by 6 bases and V by 5 bases; bases with no gene match: 7. The CDR3 is 14 residues long. The CDR3: CASRPGQGASEQYF. The DNA of the CDR3 is TGCGCCAGCAGACCAGGACAGGGGGCGTCCGAGCAGTACTTC.

The J gene is TRBJ1-4, the V gene TRBV18, with a possible D match to TRBD1 (6 bases). The CDR3 length is 15 residues. V lost 1 base and J lost 5, with 11 bases in between. Germline assignment: CDR1 KGHSH and CDR2 LQKENI. The CDR3 region has the DNA TGTGCCAGCTCACCACGATCAGACAGGAATGAAAAACTGTTTTTT. It yields the protein CASSPRSDRNEKLFF.

The chain carries TRBV27 and TRBJ1-5; 12 nucleotides line up with TRBD1. Losses at the gene ends were 6 bases for V and 6 bases for J; bases not matched to a gene: 6. Germline V lookup: CDR1 MNHEY, CDR2 SMNVEV (reference sequence). CDR3 length: 15 residues. CDR3 protein: CASRRDRGLGQPQHF. CDR3 DNA: TGTGCCAGCAGGCGGGACAGGGGGCTGGGTCAGCCCCAGCATTTT.

This clonotype occurred a few times. The chain couples TRBV20-1 to TRBJ1-1; a possible D gene is TRBD1 (6 bases). The CDR3 has 14 residues. Germline lookup yields CDR1 DFQATT and CDR2 SNEGSKA (reference sequence). Trimming left V 0 bases short and J 7 bases short, with 15 bases between. CDR3 loop: CSARDIRGRGEAFF. The CDR3 nucleotides are TGCAGTGCTAGAGATATCCGGGGGCGAGGTGAAGCTTTCTTT.

This rearrangement joins TRBV2 to TRBJ1-1; D is perhaps TRBD1 (5 bases). CDR3 length: 13 residues. CDR1 SNHLY and CDR2 FYNNEI come from the germline V gene. With 5 bases removed from V and 4 bases from J, the gap between germline ends came to 11 bases. The CDR3 DNA sequence: TGTGCCAGCAGTTACAGGATTATCACTGAAGCTTTCTTT. Encoded protein: CASSYRIITEAFF. The full variable domain, completed using reference TRBV2 and TRBJ1-1, is EPEVTQTPSHQVTQMGQEVILRCVPISNHLYFYWYRQILGQKVEFLVSFYNNEISEKSEIFDDQFSVERPDGSNFTLKIRSTKLEDSAMYFCASSYRIITEAFFGQGTRLTVV.

This clonotype was found a few times. The chain recombines TRBV15 with TRBJ1-2; no definite D call. The germline gives CDR1 LNHNV, CDR2 YYDKDF (reference sequence). The CDR3 is made up of 11 amino acids. V was clipped by 4 bases and J by 7 bases, with 7 bases between them. The CDR3 DNA follows: TGTGCCACCAGCAACGCCGTTGGCTACACCTTC. As protein: CATSNAVGYTF. Complete variable domain (other parts from reference TRBV15 and TRBJ1-2): DAMVIQNPRYQVTQFGKPVTLSCSQTLNHNVMYWYQQKSSQAPKLLFHYYDKDFNNEADTPDNFQSRRPNTSFCFLDIRSPGLGDTAMYLCATSNAVGYTFGSGTRLTVV.